This entry is about one T cell receptor (beta chain). Here immunoSEQ multiplex PCR was the method, and the copy in TCRdb shows in-frame clones only, minus some. The table includes approximately 980,000 clones, approximately 76% detected once. The junction had 11 bases not matched to a gene; V was cut back by 6 bases and J by 7 bases. Germline CDR1 is SGHRS and CDR2 is YFSETQ. The CDR3 consists of 15 residues. The data were taken from a study of shared clonotypes between healthy human individuals. Background on the study: Per-donor plates numbered three CD4 naive, three CD4 memory, two CD8 naive and one CD8 memory.

Sample: memory CD4+ T cells sorted from blood. Indicated subset: CD45RA-negative fraction. The rearrangement links TRBV5-1 to TRBJ2-3, with 10 bases that match TRBD1. The origin of this receptor is a man younger than 30 in good health. This CDR3 reads CASTSSTGGMYTQYF. The CDR3 DNA sequence: TGCGCCAGCACCTCATCGACAGGGGGCATGTATACGCAGTATTTT.